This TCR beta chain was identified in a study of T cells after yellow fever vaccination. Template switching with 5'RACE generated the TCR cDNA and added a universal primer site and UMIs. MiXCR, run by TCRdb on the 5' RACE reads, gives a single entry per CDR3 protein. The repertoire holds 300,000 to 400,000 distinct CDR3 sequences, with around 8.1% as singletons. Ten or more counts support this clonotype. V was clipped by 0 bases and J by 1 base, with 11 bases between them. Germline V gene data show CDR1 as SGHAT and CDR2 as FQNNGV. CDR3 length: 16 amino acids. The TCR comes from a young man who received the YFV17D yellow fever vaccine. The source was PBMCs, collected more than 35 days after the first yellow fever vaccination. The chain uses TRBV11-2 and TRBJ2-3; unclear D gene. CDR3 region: CASSLDPHQGTDTQYF. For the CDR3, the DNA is TGTGCCAGCAGCTTAGATCCGCACCAGGGCACAGATACGCAGTATTTT.